Each of the 17 T cell receptor beta chains below was sequenced from the same sample in a study of graft-versus-host responses after intestinal transplantation. Lamina propria and intraepithelial lymphocytes were released by processing graft tissue. Here immunoSEQ multiplex PCR was the method, and the copy in TCRdb shows in-frame clones only, minus some. Among approximately 9,600 clones listed, approximately 77% were seen once. The sequences come from ileum tissue, collected around 450 days after intestinal transplantation. These receptors came from a human patient who received an intestinal transplant, so some T cells may come from the graft donor.

The J gene is TRBJ2-6, the V gene TRBV13; D is perhaps TRBD2 (5 bases). This CDR3 has 15 amino acids. CDR1 is PRHDT, CDR2 FYEKMQ, per germline (reference sequence). Trimming removed 3 bases at V and 0 bases at J, with 6 bases between. This CDR3 is CASSFTSSGANVLTF. DNA of the CDR3: TGTGCCAGCAGCTTCACTAGCTCTGGGGCCAACGTCCTGACTTTC.

The chain couples TRBV7-2 to TRBJ1-2; possible D gene TRBD1, 5 bases. CDR3 length: 15 amino acids. V was trimmed by 5 bases and J by 5 bases, leaving 18 bases between them. Germline V gene data show CDR1 as SGHTA and CDR2 as FQGNSA. CDR3 loop: CASSLIQGTGYGYTF. In nucleotides, the CDR3 is TGTGCCAGCAGCCTAATTCAGGGTACGGGGTATGGCTACACCTTC. Full variable domain (rest looked up from reference TRBV7-2 and TRBJ1-2): GAGVSQSPSNKVTEKGKDVELRCDPISGHTALYWYRQSLGQGLEFLIYFQGNSAPDKSGLPSDRFSAERTGGSVSTLTIQRTQQEDSAVYLCASSLIQGTGYGYTFGSGTRLTVV.

The chain recombines TRBV6-5 with TRBJ1-1, with 12 bases matching TRBD1. The CDR3 is 15 residues long. Germline V gene data show CDR1 as MNHEY and CDR2 as SVGAGI. V shed 5 bases, J shed 6 bases, and the junction held 7 bases outside the gene matches. Here the CDR3 reads CASSGTGGSVAEAFF. CDR3 DNA: TGTGCCAGCAGTGGGACAGGGGGCTCGGTCGCTGAAGCTTTCTTT.

The chain combines TRBV9 with TRBJ1-5; perhaps TRBD1 as D (5 bases). Germline CDR1 is SGDLS and CDR2 is YYNGEE. The CDR3 extends over 15 amino acids. V lost 0 bases and J lost 2, with 9 bases in between. In DNA, the CDR3 is TGTGCCAGCAGCGTAGAGGGAGGGGGCAATCAGCCCCAGCATTTT. Protein product: CASSVEGGGNQPQHF.

This rearrangement joins TRBV19 to TRBJ2-5; a weak D match, TRBD2 (6 bases). CDR1 LNHDA and CDR2 SQIVND come from the germline V gene (reference sequence). The V and J ends lost 4 bases and 5 bases respectively, with 14 bases between them. CDR3 size: 14 residues. CDR3 loop: CASSTRLGVETQYF. The CDR3, as DNA: TGTGCCAGTAGTACCCGACTAGGAGTGGAGACCCAGTACTTC.

This rearrangement joins TRBV10-2 to TRBJ1-2; no firm D call. Germline V gene data show CDR1 as WSHSY and CDR2 as SAAADI. Trimming took 3 bases from V and 8 from J, leaving 16 bases between them. The CDR3 length is 14 residues. The CDR3 region is CASSDLGADGGYTF. CDR3 nucleotides: TGCGCCAGCAGTGACCTCGGAGCGGACGGGGGCTACACCTTC.

This chain links TRBV11-2 with TRBJ1-6, with 10 bases matching TRBD1. CDR1 is SGHAT and CDR2 is FQNNGV in the germline V gene. Germline trimming cut 3 bases from V and 8 bases from J; bases unmatched to any gene: 1. This CDR3 is 14 amino acids long. CDR3 sequence reads: CASSFGTGDSPLHF. The CDR3, as DNA: TGTGCCAGCAGCTTCGGGACAGGGGATTCACCCCTCCACTTT.

This sequence joins TRBV14 and TRBJ1-1, with TRBD1 as a possible D gene (5 bases). This CDR3 is built from 14 residues. Between the trimmed V and J ends, which lost 0 bases and 6 bases, there was a span of 11 bases. Per germline, CDR1 SGHDN and CDR2 FVKESK. For the CDR3, the DNA is TGTGCCAGCAGCCAAGAGCCAGGGAGGGCTGAAGCTTTCTTT. Protein product: CASSQEPGRAEAFF.

V and J are TRBV6-1 and TRBJ1-1; TRBD1 matches 8 bases. The V segment lost 3 bases and the J segment 9 bases; nucleotides outside the gene matches: 15. This CDR3 is built from 16 residues. Germline CDR1 reads MNHNS; CDR2 reads SASEGT. CDR3 in amino acids: CASSDRTGTSSTKAFF. The CDR3, as DNA: TGTGCCAGCAGTGACAGGACAGGGACGAGCTCAACGAAAGCTTTCTTT.

This chain links TRBV12-5 with TRBJ2-5, with D possibly matching TRBD1 (6 bases). This CDR3 comprises 15 residues. V shed 6 bases and J shed 2 bases, with 16 bases lying between them. The germline V gene has CDR1 LGHNT and CDR2 FRNRAP. This chain's CDR3 is CASGDPGQSQETQYF. In DNA, the CDR3 is TGTGCTAGTGGGGACCCTGGACAGTCACAAGAGACCCAGTACTTC.

This chain joins TRBV6-5 and TRBJ2-7; TRBD1 aligns across 9 bases. This CDR3 spans 14 amino acids. V lost 7 bases, J lost 5 bases, and 9 bases stayed unmatched. From germline, CDR1 is MNHEY and CDR2 SVGAGI. The CDR3 here is CASTRDREVDEQYF. DNA of the CDR3: TGTGCCAGCACCAGGGACAGGGAGGTCGACGAGCAGTACTTC.

The rearrangement links TRBV6-5 to TRBJ1-6; D might be TRBD1 (5 bases). Germline CDR1 reads MNHEY; CDR2 reads SVGAGI. Trimming removed 0 bases from V and 7 bases from J, with 13 bases in between. CDR3 length equals 16 residues. The CDR3 nucleotides are TGTGCCAGCAGTTACTCGAGCAGGGTGCCCAATTCACCCCTCCACTTT. As protein: CASSYSSRVPNSPLHF.

The chain carries TRBV6-5 and TRBJ2-3; either TRBD1 or TRBD2 may supply D (6 bases each). Trimming removed 4 bases from V and 9 bases from J, with 11 bases in between. Per germline, CDR1 MNHEY and CDR2 SVGAGI. The CDR3 spans 12 residues. CDR3 loop: CASSSPGATQYF. DNA of the CDR3: TGTGCCAGCAGTTCCCCGGGGGCCACGCAGTATTTT.

This chain uses TRBV5-3 with TRBJ1-3; TRBD1 might be the D (6 bases). TRBV5-3 is known as an ORF, though its function is uncertain. The CDR3 is 17 residues long. V was shortened by 0 bases and J by 0 bases, with 13 bases between the two germline ends. The CDR3 is CARSLVIRGGSGNTIYF. The CDR3 region has the DNA TGTGCCAGAAGCTTGGTTATCAGGGGAGGCTCTGGAAACACCATATATTTT.

In its sample, this clone ranks as large. The J gene is TRBJ1-5, the V gene TRBV6-1; 9 bases agree with TRBD1. J was trimmed by 6 bases and V by 1 base; bases with no gene match: 4. Looked up from germline, CDR1 is MNHNS and CDR2 is SASEGT. The CDR3 has 15 amino acids. CDR3 nucleotide sequence: TGTGCCAGCAGTGAAGGAGGGACAGGGTTTCAGCCCCAGCATTTT. This encodes CASSEGGTGFQPQHF.

V is TRBV19 and J is TRBJ2-7, with 7 bases matching TRBD1. The V and J ends lost 4 bases and 3 bases, in that order; junction bases with no gene match: 3. Germline assignment: CDR1 LNHDA and CDR2 SQIVND (reference sequence). The CDR3 sequence is 13 residues long. DNA of the CDR3: TGTGCCAGTAGTACCGGGACAGTCTACGAGCAGTACTTC. It encodes CASSTGTVYEQYF.

The rearrangement links TRBV15 to TRBJ2-3; the D is unclear. V was clipped by 5 bases and J by 5 bases, with 17 bases between them. The CDR3 contains 15 residues. The germline V gene encodes CDR1 LNHNV and CDR2 YYDKDF (reference sequence). In DNA, the CDR3 is TGTGCCACCAGCTTAGGGTGGAGATCGGGAGATACGCAGTATTTT. This translates into CATSLGWRSGDTQYF. The complete variable domain, with remaining parts taken from reference TRBV15 and TRBJ2-3, reads DAMVIQNPRYQVTQFGKPVTLSCSQTLNHNVMYWYQQKSSQAPKLLFHYYDKDFNNEADTPDNFQSRRPNTSFCFLDIRSPGLGDTAMYLCATSLGWRSGDTQYFGPGTRLTVL.